The rows below give T cell receptor beta chains drawn from one sample of a study of tumor-infiltrating lymphocytes in oesophageal squamous cell carcinoma. Each CDR3 protein gets one entry after TCRdb re-called the reads with MiXCR. The table shows 11,000 or so distinct CDR3 sequences, with over 50% occurring only once. The sample comprised blood. These receptors were taken from a female donor with esophageal squamous cell carcinoma. Each CDR3 is given with its conserved first and last residue. A D gene is named only where the DNA matches it firmly. A row's size may be missing; if present it is once, few, many or a size class.

clone_size	d_call	v_call	j_call	cdr3_aa	cdr3_nt
many	TRBD1	TRBV10-2	TRBJ1-5	CASGGQGDQPQHF	TGCGCCAGCGGGGGACAGGGAGATCAGCCCCAGCATTTT
.	TRBD1	TRBV12-3/TRBV12-4	TRBJ2-5	CASSLTGGIQETQYF	TGTGCCAGCAGTTTGACAGGGGGCATCCAAGAGACCCAGTACTTC
.	.	TRBV2	TRBJ2-1	CASSDGGLGDNEQFF	TGTGCCAGCAGTGATGGGGGCCTAGGGGACAATGAGCAGTTCTTC
.	.	TRBV7-3	TRBJ2-1	CASSRDFSSYNEQFF	TGTGCCAGCAGCCGGGACTTCAGCTCCTACAATGAGCAGTTCTTC
few	.	TRBV10-3	TRBJ2-1	CAISWGVYNEQFF	TGTGCCATCAGTTGGGGAGTCTACAATGAGCAGTTCTTC
.	.	TRBV7-6	TRBJ1-1	CASSPEGSGNTEAFF	TGTGCCAGCAGCCCTGAGGGGTCGGGAAACACTGAAGCTTTCTTT
.	.	TRBV6-5	TRBJ2-3	CASTRGGSTDTQYF	TGTGCCAGCACCCGGGGCGGGAGCACAGATACGCAGTATTTT
once	.	TRBV7-3	TRBJ2-3	CASSLTKTHTQYF	TGTGCCAGCAGCTTAACCAAGACACATACGCAGTATTTT
.	.	TRBV11-2	TRBJ2-5	CASSSKETQYF	TGTGCCAGCAGCTCTAAAGAGACCCAGTACTTC
.	.	TRBV4-3	TRBJ2-5	CASSQDRAVPGNTQYF	TGCGCCAGCAGCCAAGATCGAGCGGTCCCTGGAAATACGCAGTACTTC
.	.	TRBV11-1	TRBJ2-7	CASSVPGTPSYEQYF	TGTGCCAGCAGCGTACCAGGGACACCCTCCTACGAGCAGTACTTC
.	.	TRBV6-5	TRBJ2-2	CASSYSIMIGELFF	TGTGCCAGCAGTTACTCGATTATGATCGGGGAGCTGTTTTTT
.	TRBD2	TRBV11-2	TRBJ2-1	CASSLGTSGTYNEQFF	TGTGCCAGCAGCTTAGGGACTAGCGGGACCTACAATGAGCAGTTCTTC
.	.	TRBV7-6	TRBJ2-4	CASSLVGLGTAPQYF	TGTGCTAGCAGCTTAGTTGGTTTAGGGACGGCACCCCAGTACTTC
.	.	TRBV7-3	TRBJ2-6	CASSPALSGANVLTF	TGTGCCAGCAGCCCCGCCCTCTCTGGGGCCAACGTCCTGACTTTC
.	.	TRBV7-2	TRBJ2-7	CASRKQGGGPYEQYF	TGTGCCAGCAGAAAACAGGGAGGGGGCCCCTACGAGCAGTACTTC
.	TRBD2	TRBV10-2	TRBJ2-7	CASRYTSGGSYEQYF	TGCGCCAGCAGATACACTAGCGGGGGGTCGTACGAGCAGTACTTC
.	TRBD2	TRBV12-3/TRBV12-4	TRBJ2-5	CASSWTSGNNEQYF	TGTGCCAGCAGCTGGACTAGCGGGAACAATGAGCAGTACTTC
.	.	TRBV7-3	TRBJ2-7	CASTLGGSYEQYF	TGTGCCAGCACCCTAGGGGGCTCCTACGAGCAGTACTTC
few	.	TRBV7-2	TRBJ2-7	CASSADPLISPYEQYF	TGTGCCAGCAGCGCGGACCCTCTCATATCCCCCTACGAGCAGTACTTC
few	TRBD1	TRBV19	TRBJ2-1	CASSTTQGVEQFF	TGTGCCAGTAGTACCACACAGGGGGTTGAGCAGTTCTTC
.	.	TRBV7-6	TRBJ2-3	CASSFSSDGSSTDTQYF	TGTGCCAGCAGCTTTTCTTCGGACGGATCTAGCACAGATACGCAGTATTTT
.	.	TRBV7-2	TRBJ2-7	CASSLLVYEQYF	TGTGCCAGCAGCCTTCTCGTTTACGAGCAGTACTTC
.	TRBD2	TRBV7-4	TRBJ2-7	CASSRTSTYEQYF	TGTGCCAGCAGTCGGACTAGCACCTACGAGCAGTACTTC
few	.	TRBV7-2	TRBJ2-7	CASSLGALGEQYF	TGTGCCAGCAGCTTAGGTGCCCTTGGAGAGCAGTACTTC
.	TRBD1	TRBV7-8	TRBJ1-2	CASSPGQPFYGYTF	TGTGCCAGCAGCCCGGGACAGCCCTTCTATGGCTACACCTTC
.	TRBD1	TRBV12-3/TRBV12-4	TRBJ2-1	CASSTPLSGGSYEQFF	TGTGCCAGCAGCACCCCGCTTTCAGGGGGCAGCTATGAGCAGTTCTTC
medium-sized	.	TRBV28	TRBJ1-5	CASSFRTDQSNQPQHF	TGTGCCAGCAGTTTCAGGACAGACCAGAGCAATCAGCCCCAGCATTTT
.	TRBD2	TRBV7-2	TRBJ2-7	CASSSTSGSPYEQYF	TGTGCCAGCAGCTCTACTAGCGGGAGTCCCTACGAGCAGTACTTC
.	TRBD1	TRBV7-3	TRBJ2-3	CASSSTGINTDTQYF	TGTGCCAGCAGCTCGACAGGGATAAACACAGATACGCAGTATTTT
.	.	TRBV10-3	TRBJ2-3	CAIKPVREVDTQYF	TGTGCCATCAAGCCAGTCAGAGAGGTAGATACGCAGTATTTT
.	.	TRBV10-2	TRBJ1-5	CASSDWGNQPQHF	TGCGCCAGCAGTGATTGGGGCAATCAGCCCCAGCATTTT
many	TRBD1	TRBV12-3/TRBV12-4	TRBJ1-2	CASSDRGRGGYTF	TGTGCCAGCAGCGACAGGGGGCGTGGTGGCTACACCTTC
.	.	TRBV6-6	TRBJ2-1	CASRRQAYNEQFF	TGTGCCAGCCGCAGACAGGCCTACAATGAGCAGTTCTTC
.	TRBD1	TRBV11-2	TRBJ2-6	CASSLVGVGQGASGANVLTF	TGTGCCAGCAGCTTAGTCGGCGTGGGACAGGGCGCCTCTGGGGCCAACGTCCTGACTTTC
.	TRBD2	TRBV7-6	TRBJ2-3	CASSRTSGHYPTDTQYF	TGTGCCAGCAGCCGGACTAGCGGCCATTACCCCACAGATACGCAGTATTTT
.	TRBD2	TRBV7-2	TRBJ2-5	CASSLAGTSGQETQYF	TGTGCCAGCAGCTTAGCCGGGACTAGCGGCCAAGAGACCCAGTACTTC
once	TRBD2	TRBV7-3	TRBJ2-1	CASSPRLAFYNEQFF	TGTGCCAGCAGCCCACGACTAGCGTTCTACAATGAGCAGTTCTTC
.	TRBD2	TRBV7-3	TRBJ2-1	CASSLTSPSGNEQFF	TGTGCCAGCAGCTTAACCTCCCCTAGCGGCAATGAGCAGTTCTTC
.	TRBD1	TRBV7-6	TRBJ2-7	CASSSGQGLRSYEQYF	TGTGCCAGCAGCTCGGGACAGGGGTTAAGGTCCTACGAGCAGTACTTC
.	.	TRBV7-8	TRBJ2-5	CASSLPKETQYF	TGTGCCAGCAGCTTACCCAAAGAGACCCAGTACTTC
.	.	TRBV7-6	TRBJ1-2	CASSRDNYGYTF	TGTGCCAGCAGCCGGGACAACTATGGCTACACCTTC
.	.	TRBV7-6	TRBJ2-3	CASSLSGAGGTDTQYF	TGTGCCAGCAGCTTATCCGGTGCGGGTGGGACAGATACGCAGTATTTT
.	TRBD2	TRBV27	TRBJ2-1	CASSRTSGIESYNEQFF	TGTGCCAGCAGCCGGACTAGCGGGATTGAGTCCTACAATGAGCAGTTCTTC
.	.	TRBV7-3	TRBJ2-7	CASTMGGVYNEQYF	TGTGCCAGCACTATGGGGGGCGTTTACAATGAGCAGTACTTC